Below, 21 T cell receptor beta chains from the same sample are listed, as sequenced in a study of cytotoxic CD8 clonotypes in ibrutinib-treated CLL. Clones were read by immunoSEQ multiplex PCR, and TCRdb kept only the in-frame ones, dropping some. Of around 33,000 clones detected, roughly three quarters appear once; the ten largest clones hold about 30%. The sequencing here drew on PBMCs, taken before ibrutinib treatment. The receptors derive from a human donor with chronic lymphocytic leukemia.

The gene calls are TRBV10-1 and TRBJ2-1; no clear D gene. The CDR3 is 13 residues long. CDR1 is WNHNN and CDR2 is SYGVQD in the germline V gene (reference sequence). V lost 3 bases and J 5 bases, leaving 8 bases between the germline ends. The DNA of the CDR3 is TGCGCCAGCAGTGAAGGTTACAACAATGAGCAGTTCTTC. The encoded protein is CASSEGYNNEQFF.

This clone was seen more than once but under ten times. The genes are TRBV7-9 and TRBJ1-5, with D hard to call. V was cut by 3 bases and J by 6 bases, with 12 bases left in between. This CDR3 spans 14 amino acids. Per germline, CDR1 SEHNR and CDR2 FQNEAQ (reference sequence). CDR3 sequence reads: CASSFSQTGQPQHF. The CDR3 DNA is TGTGCCAGCAGCTTCTCGCAGACGGGTCAGCCCCAGCATTTT.

The CDR3 nucleotides are TGTGCCAGCTCATTTTATAAAGGGGGAGACGAGCAGTACTTC. Protein product: CASSFYKGGDEQYF. The rearrangement links TRBV18 to TRBJ2-7; D might be TRBD1 (6 bases). CDR3 length equals 14 residues. Trimming removed 5 bases from V and 5 bases from J, with 16 bases in between. CDR1 KGHSH and CDR2 LQKENI come from the germline V gene.

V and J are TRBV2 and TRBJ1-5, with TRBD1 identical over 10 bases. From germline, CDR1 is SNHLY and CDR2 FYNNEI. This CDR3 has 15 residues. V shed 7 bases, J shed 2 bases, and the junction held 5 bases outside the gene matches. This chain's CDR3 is CASKRDRGGNQPQHF. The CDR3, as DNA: TGTGCCAGCAAAAGGGACAGGGGAGGCAATCAGCCCCAGCATTTT.

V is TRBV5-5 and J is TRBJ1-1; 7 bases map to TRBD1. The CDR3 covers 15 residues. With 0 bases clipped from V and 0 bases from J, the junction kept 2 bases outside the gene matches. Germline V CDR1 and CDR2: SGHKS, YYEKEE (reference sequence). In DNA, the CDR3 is TGTGCCAGCAGCTTGGGGACAGGCATGAACACTGAAGCTTTCTTT. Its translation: CASSLGTGMNTEAFF.

For the CDR3, the DNA is TGCGCCAGCCCCTCTCAGGGACTAGCGGGGCTATACAATGAGCAGTTCTTC. This gives the protein CASPSQGLAGLYNEQFF. The chain joins TRBV5-1 to TRBJ2-1; 13 bases align to TRBD2. Germline loops: CDR1 SGHRS, CDR2 YFSETQ. V lost 7 bases and J lost 4; bases outside the gene matches: 11. CDR3 size: 17 residues.

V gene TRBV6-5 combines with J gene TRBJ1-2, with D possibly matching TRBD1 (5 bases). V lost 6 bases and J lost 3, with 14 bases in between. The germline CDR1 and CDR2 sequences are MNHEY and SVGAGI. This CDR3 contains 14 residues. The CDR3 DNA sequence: TGTGCCAGCAGAGATAGGGGACGGGACTATGGCTACACCTTC. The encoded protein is CASRDRGRDYGYTF.

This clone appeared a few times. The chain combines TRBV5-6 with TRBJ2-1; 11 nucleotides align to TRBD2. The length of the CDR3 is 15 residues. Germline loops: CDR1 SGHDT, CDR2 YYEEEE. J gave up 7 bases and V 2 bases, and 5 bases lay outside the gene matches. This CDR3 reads CASSFGTSGTNEQFF. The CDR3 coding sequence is TGTGCCAGCAGCTTTGGGACTAGCGGTACGAATGAGCAGTTCTTC.

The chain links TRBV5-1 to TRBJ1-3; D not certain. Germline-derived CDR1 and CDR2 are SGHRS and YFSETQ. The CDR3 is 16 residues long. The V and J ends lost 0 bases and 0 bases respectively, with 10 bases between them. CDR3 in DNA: TGCGCCAGCAGCTTGGACACCCTTACCTCTGGAAACACCATATATTTT. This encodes CASSLDTLTSGNTIYF. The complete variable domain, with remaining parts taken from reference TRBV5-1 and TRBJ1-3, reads KAGVTQTPRYLIKTRGQQVTLSCSPISGHRSVSWYQQTPGQGLQFLFEYFSETQRNKGNFPGRFSGRQFSNSRSEMNVSTLELGDSALYLCASSLDTLTSGNTIYFGEGSWLTVV.

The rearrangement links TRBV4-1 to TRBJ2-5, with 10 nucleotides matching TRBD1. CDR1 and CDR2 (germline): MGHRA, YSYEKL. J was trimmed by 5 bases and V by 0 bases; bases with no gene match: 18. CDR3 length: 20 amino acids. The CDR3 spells CASSQDFPRGPRQGAETQYF. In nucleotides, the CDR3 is TGCGCCAGCAGCCAAGATTTCCCCCGGGGCCCTAGACAGGGGGCTGAGACCCAGTACTTC.

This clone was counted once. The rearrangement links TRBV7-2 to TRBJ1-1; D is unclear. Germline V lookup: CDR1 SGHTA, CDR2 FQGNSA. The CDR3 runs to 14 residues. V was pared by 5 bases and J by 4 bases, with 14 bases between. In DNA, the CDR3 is TGTGCCAGCAGCCCCCAAGGCGGGTCCACTGAAGCTTTCTTT. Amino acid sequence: CASSPQGGSTEAFF.

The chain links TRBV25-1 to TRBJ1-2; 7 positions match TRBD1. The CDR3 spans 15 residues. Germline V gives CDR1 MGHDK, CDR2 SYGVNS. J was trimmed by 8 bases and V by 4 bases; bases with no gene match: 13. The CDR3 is CASSARGTAISGYTF. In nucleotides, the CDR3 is TGTGCCAGCAGTGCCCGGGGGACAGCCATTTCAGGCTACACCTTC.

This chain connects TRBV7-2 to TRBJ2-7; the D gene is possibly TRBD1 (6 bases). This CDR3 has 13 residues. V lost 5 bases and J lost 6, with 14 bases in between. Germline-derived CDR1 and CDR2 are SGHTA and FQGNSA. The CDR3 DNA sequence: TGTGCCAGCAGCCCAAGCCCCAGGGGCGAGCAGTACTTC. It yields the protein CASSPSPRGEQYF.

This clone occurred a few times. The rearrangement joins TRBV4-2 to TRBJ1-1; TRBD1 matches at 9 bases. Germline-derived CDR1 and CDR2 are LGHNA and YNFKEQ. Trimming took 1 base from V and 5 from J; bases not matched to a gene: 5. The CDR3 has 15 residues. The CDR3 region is CASSQGMTGGTEAFF. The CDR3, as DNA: TGTGCCAGCAGCCAAGGGATGACAGGGGGTACTGAAGCTTTCTTT.

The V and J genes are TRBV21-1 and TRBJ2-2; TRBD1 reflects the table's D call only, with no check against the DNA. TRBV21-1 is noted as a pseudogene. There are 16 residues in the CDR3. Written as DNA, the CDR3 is TGTGCCAGCAGCCAAAAAGGGACAGACCACACCGGGGAGCTGTTTTTT. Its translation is CASSQKGTDHTGELFF.

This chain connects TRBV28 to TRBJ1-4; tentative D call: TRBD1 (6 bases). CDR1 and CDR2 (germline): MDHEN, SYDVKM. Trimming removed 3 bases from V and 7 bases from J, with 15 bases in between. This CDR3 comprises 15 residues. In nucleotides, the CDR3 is TGTGCCAGCAGTTTGGAACAGGGAGACTTTGAAAAACTGTTTTTT. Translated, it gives CASSLEQGDFEKLFF.

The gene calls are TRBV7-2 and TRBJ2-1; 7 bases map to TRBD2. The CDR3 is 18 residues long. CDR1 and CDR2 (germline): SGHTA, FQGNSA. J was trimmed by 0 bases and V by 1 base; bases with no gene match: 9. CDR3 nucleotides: TGTGCCAGCAGCTTAGTCGGTACTAGCGCATTCTCCTACAATGAGCAGTTCTTC. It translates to CASSLVGTSAFSYNEQFF. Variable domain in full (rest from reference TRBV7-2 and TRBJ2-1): GAGVSQSPSNKVTEKGKDVELRCDPISGHTALYWYRQSLGQGLEFLIYFQGNSAPDKSGLPSDRFSAERTGGSVSTLTIQRTQQEDSAVYLCASSLVGTSAFSYNEQFFGPGTRLTVL.

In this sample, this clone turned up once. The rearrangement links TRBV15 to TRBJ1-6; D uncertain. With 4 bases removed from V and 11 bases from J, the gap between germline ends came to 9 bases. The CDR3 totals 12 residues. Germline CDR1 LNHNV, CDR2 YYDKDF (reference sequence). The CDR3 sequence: CATSNLDTPLHF. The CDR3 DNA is TGTGCCACCAGCAATCTCGATACACCCCTCCACTTT.

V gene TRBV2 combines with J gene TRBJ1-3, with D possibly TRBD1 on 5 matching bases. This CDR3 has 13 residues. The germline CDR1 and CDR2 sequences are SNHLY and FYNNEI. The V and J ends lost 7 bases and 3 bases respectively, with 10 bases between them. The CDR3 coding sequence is TGTGCCAGCAAACGACAGCTTGGAAACACCATATATTTT. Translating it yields CASKRQLGNTIYF.

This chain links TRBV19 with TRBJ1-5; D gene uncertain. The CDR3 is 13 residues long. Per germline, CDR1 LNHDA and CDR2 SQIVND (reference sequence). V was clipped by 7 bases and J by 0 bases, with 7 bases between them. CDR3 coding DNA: TGTGCCAGTACGGAAAATAGCAATCAGCCCCAGCATTTT. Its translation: CASTENSNQPQHF. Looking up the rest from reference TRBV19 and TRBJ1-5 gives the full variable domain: DGGITQSPKYLFRKEGQNVTLSCEQNLNHDAMYWYRQDPGQGLRLIYYSQIVNDFQKGDIAEGYSVSREKKESFPLTVTSAQKNPTAFYLCASTENSNQPQHFGDGTRLSIL.

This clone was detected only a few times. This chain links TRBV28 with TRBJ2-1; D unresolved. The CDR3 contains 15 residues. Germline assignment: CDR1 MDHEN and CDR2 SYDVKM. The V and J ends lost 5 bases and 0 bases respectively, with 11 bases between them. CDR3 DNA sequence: TGTGCCAGCAGTCTGAAATTTGTCTCCTACAATGAGCAGTTCTTC. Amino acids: CASSLKFVSYNEQFF.